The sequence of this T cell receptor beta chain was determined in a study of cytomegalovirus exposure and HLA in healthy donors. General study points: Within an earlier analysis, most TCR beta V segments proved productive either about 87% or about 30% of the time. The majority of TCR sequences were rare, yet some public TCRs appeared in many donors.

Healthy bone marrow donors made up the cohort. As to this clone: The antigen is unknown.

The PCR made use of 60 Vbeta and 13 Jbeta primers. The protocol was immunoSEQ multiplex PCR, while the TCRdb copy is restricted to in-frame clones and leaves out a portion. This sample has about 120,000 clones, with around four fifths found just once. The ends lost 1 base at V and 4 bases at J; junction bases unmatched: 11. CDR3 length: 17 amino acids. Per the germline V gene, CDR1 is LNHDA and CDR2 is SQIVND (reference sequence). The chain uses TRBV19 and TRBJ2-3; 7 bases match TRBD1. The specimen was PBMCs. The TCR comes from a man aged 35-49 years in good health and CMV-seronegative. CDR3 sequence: CASSIVGQGVFADTQYF. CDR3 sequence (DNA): TGTGCCAGTAGTATAGTTGGCCAGGGGGTGTTCGCAGATACGCAGTATTTT.